These 7 T cell receptor beta chains were all obtained from the same sample, sequenced in a study of blood T cells in healthy people across ages. For the second PCR, which ran for roughly 7 to 11 cycles, a sample-barcoded 5' primer and a J-beta primer mix were used. TCRdb independently ran MiXCR on the 5' RACE reads; one entry per CDR3 protein. The table includes some 900,000 distinct CDR3 sequences, under 50% detected once. What was sequenced was blood. These receptors were obtained from a man aged 25-45 years in good health.

The chain joins TRBV7-9 to TRBJ2-3, with D tentatively TRBD1 (6 bases). CDR1 and CDR2 (germline): SEHNR, FQNEAQ (reference sequence). V lost 5 bases and J 4 bases, leaving 16 bases between the germline ends. The CDR3 runs to 15 residues. CDR3 sequence reads: CASSRITGRSDTQYF. The CDR3 coding sequence is TGTGCCAGCAGCCGTATTACAGGGCGTTCAGATACGCAGTATTTT.

The chain combines TRBV28 with TRBJ1-6, with a tentative D call TRBD1 (5 bases). Germline V gives CDR1 MDHEN, CDR2 SYDVKM. This CDR3 comprises 16 residues. V gave up 1 base and J gave up 3 bases, with 10 bases separating them. The CDR3 is CASSLLGGGYNSPLHF. The CDR3, as DNA: TGTGCCAGCAGTTTATTGGGGGGAGGCTATAATTCACCCCTCCACTTT. The complete variable domain, with remaining parts taken from reference TRBV28 and TRBJ1-6, reads DVKVTQSSRYLVKRTGEKVFLECVQDMDHENMFWYRQDPGLGLRLIYFSYDVKMKEKGDIPEGYSVSREKKERFSLILESASTNQTSMYLCASSLLGGGYNSPLHFGNGTRLTVT.

The CDR3 reads CASGRYGTGYTF. The CDR3 nucleotides are TGTGCCAGCGGTCGGTATGGGACCGGCTACACCTTC. The chain links TRBV28 to TRBJ1-2; tentative D call: TRBD1 (5 bases). The V gene lost 8 bases and the J gene lost 8 bases, with 15 bases spanning the gap. CDR1 is MDHEN and CDR2 is SYDVKM in the germline V gene. The CDR3 contains 12 residues.

The rearrangement links TRBV6-2 or TRBV6-3 to TRBJ2-3; 9 nucleotides match TRBD2. V was clipped by 4 bases and J by 2 bases; unmatched bases: 7. This CDR3 has 16 amino acids. Germline CDR1 and CDR2: MNHEY and SVGEGT. The DNA for the CDR3 is TGTGCCAGCAGTTTAGCGGGGGCCCCTCACACAGATACGCAGTATTTT. Its protein is CASSLAGAPHTDTQYF.

The chain is built from TRBV25-1 and TRBJ2-5, with D tentatively TRBD1 or TRBD2 (6 bases each). Trimming shortened V by 6 bases and J by 3 bases, and 20 bases separated the two germline ends. Germline CDR1 reads MGHDK; CDR2 reads SYGVNS. The CDR3 spans 16 residues. The CDR3 region has the DNA TGTGCCAGCAGAAGAGGCCGGGACACGGGGGAAGAGACCCAGTACTTC. This sequence encodes CASRRGRDTGEETQYF.

This clonotype was seen only a few times. The gene calls are TRBV7-8 and TRBJ2-5; TRBD1 is a possible D gene (5 bases). CDR3 length equals 16 residues. Germline V lookup: CDR1 SGHVS, CDR2 FQNEAQ. The ends were cut back, 4 bases at V and 1 base at J, with 16 bases in the middle. The CDR3 protein is CASSSQAATVQETQYF. The CDR3 coding sequence is TGTGCCAGCAGCTCACAGGCCGCTACCGTCCAAGAGACCCAGTACTTC.

The rearrangement joins TRBV6-1 to TRBJ2-5, with 7 nucleotides matching TRBD1. The J segment lost 6 bases and the V segment lost 5 bases, leaving 6 bases of the junction unmatched. The CDR3 consists of 13 residues. Looked up from germline, CDR1 is MNHNS and CDR2 is SASEGT. The CDR3 is CASSTGAAKTQYF. CDR3 sequence (DNA): TGTGCCAGCAGTACAGGGGCAGCAAAGACCCAGTACTTC.